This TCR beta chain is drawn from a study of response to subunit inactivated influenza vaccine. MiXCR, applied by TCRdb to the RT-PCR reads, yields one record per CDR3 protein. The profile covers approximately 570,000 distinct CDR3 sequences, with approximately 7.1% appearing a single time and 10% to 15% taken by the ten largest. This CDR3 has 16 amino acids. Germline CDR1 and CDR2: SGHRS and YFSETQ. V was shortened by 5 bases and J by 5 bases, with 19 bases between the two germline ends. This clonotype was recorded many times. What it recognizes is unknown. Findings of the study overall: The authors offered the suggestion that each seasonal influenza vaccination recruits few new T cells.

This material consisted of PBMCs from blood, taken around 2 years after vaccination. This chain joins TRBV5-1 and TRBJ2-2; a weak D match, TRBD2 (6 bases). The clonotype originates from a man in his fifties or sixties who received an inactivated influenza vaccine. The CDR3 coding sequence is TGCGCCAGCAGAGACCGGAGGGTAGCGGAAACCGGGGAGCTGTTTTTT. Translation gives CASRDRRVAETGELFF.